The entry below describes one T cell receptor beta chain. These data come from a study of blood T cell repertoires in COVID-19. Participants were aged about 18 to 100 years from approximately 23 US areas. Exposed study participants had met a COVID-19 case within 2 weeks before entry. The method was immunoSEQ multiplex PCR; TCRdb's version includes in-frame clones alone and lacks a portion of them. This table holds more than 200,000 clones, over 70% found once. The CDR3 is 13 residues long. Trimming stripped 8 bases from V and 10 bases from J, with 15 bases between. In germline, CDR1 is SNHLY, CDR2 FYNNEI.

The sequencing input was PBMCs or T cells enriched from blood (not recorded which). The receptor comes from a woman aged 30 to 39 who had been exposed to COVID-19. This chain connects TRBV2 to TRBJ1-6; D ambiguous. In DNA, the CDR3 is TGTGCCAGCGCTGAGTCCGGGAGGTCACCCCTCCACTTT. Translation: CASAESGRSPLHF.